This T cell receptor (beta chain) is from a study of shared clonotypes between healthy human individuals. Across the whole study: The people who gave samples were a couple of women and a few men aged 18 to 49. Study-level findings and limits: Roughly 5% of naive CD4 clonotypes were shared across four donors.

To note about this clone: Antigen specificity is unknown.

Germline-derived CDR1 and CDR2 are LNHDA and SQIVND (reference sequence). V lost 6 bases and J lost 1, with 8 bases in between. The CDR3 is 13 residues long. Using roughly 180 ng DNA, roughly 33,000 T cell genomes, the sorted-subset replicate PCRs were run. The table came from immunoSEQ multiplex PCR; TCRdb's copy has only in-frame clones and leaves some out. The sample lists 2,100,000 or so clones; approximately 94% were seen once. The sequencing sample was made of naive CD4+ T cells sorted from blood. Sample subset: CD45RA+ positively selected. The clonotype was recovered from a man in his late teens or twenties in good health. This chain connects TRBV19 to TRBJ2-3; the D gene is possibly TRBD2 (6 bases). The CDR3 sequence is CASSGSGTDTQYF. The CDR3 DNA reads as TGTGCCAGTAGCGGGAGCGGCACAGATACGCAGTATTTT.